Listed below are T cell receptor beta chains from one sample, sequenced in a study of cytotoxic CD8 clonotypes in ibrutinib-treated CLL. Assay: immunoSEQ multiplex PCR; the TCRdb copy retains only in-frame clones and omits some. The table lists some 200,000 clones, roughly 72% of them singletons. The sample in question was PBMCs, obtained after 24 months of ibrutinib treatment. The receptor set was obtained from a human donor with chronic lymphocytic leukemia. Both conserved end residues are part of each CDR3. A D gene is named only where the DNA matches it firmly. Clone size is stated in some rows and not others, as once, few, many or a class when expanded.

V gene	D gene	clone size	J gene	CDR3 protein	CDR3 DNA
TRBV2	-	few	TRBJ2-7	CASSNRDSYEQYF	TGTGCCAGCAGTAATAGGGATTCTTACGAGCAGTACTTC
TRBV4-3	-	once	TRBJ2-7	CASSPIGSSYEQYF	TGCGCCAGCAGCCCTATTGGAAGCTCCTACGAGCAGTACTTC
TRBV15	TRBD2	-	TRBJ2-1	CATSRTTSGSSEQFF	TGTGCCACCAGCAGAACCACTAGCGGGAGTAGTGAGCAGTTCTTC
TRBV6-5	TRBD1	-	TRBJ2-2	CASRGGQGPPGELFF	TGTGCCAGCAGGGGGGGACAGGGTCCCCCCGGGGAGCTGTTTTTT
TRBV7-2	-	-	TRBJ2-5	CASSSGRGQETQYF	TGTGCCAGCAGCTCGGGACGGGGCCAAGAGACCCAGTACTTC
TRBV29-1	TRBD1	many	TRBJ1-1	CSVGQGTLNTEAFF	TGCAGCGTCGGACAGGGCACCTTGAACACTGAAGCTTTCTTT
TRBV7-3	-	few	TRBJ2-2	CASSLNSAGHTGELFF	TGTGCCAGCAGCTTAAATAGCGCCGGTCACACCGGGGAGCTGTTTTTT
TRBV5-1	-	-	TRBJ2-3	CASSLVWGVPDTQYF	TGCGCCAGCAGCTTGGTGTGGGGAGTTCCCGATACGCAGTATTTT
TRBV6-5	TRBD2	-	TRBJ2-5	CASSYGAGGGETQYF	TGTGCCAGCAGTTACGGGGCGGGAGGTGGGGAGACCCAGTACTTC
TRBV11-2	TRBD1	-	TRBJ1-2	CASSAQGAYGYTF	TGTGCCAGCAGCGCACAGGGGGCTTATGGCTACACCTTC
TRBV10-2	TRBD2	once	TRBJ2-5	CASSDPAGGRETQYF	TGCGCCAGCAGTGACCCAGCGGGAGGACGCGAGACCCAGTACTTC
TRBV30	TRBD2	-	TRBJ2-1	CAWSVLAGVVFF	TGTGCCTGGAGTGTACTCGCGGGAGTGGTGTTCTTC
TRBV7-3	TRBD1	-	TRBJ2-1	CASSSDRGNNNEQFF	TGTGCCAGCAGCTCCGACAGGGGAAATAACAATGAGCAGTTCTTC
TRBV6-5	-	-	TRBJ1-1	CASSLQRQWVEAFF	TGTGCCAGCAGCCTACAGCGCCAGTGGGTTGAAGCTTTCTTT
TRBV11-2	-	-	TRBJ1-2	CASSHLRRGQVKLNYGYTF	TGTGCCAGCAGCCATCTAAGACGGGGGCAGGTGAAACTAAACTATGGCTACACCTTC
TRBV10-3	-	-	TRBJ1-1	CAIRFEVNTEAFF	TGTGCCATCAGGTTTGAGGTGAACACTGAAGCTTTCTTT
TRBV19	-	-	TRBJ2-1	CASTRWLESRNEQFF	TGTGCCAGTACCCGGTGGCTGGAGAGCCGGAATGAGCAGTTCTTC
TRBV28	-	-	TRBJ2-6	CASSSLPGIRANVLTF	TGTGCCAGCAGTTCCCTTCCGGGGATAAGGGCCAACGTCCTGACTTTC
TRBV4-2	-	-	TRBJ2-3	CASEARGTDTQYF	TGTGCCAGCGAGGCTAGGGGCACAGATACGCAGTATTTT
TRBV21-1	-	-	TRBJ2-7	CASSNVESVTISYEQYF	TGTGCCAGCAGCAACGTCGAGAGTGTGACAATCTCCTACGAGCAGTACTTC
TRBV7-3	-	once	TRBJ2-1	CASSSGASGPYNEQFF	TGTGCCAGCAGCTCAGGGGCTAGCGGACCATACAATGAGCAGTTCTTC
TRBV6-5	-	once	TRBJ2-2	CASSARLNTGELFF	TGTGCCAGCAGTGCCCGTCTTAACACCGGGGAGCTGTTTTTT
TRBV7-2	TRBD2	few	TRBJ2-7	CASSFGGSSYEQYF	TGTGCCAGCAGCTTCGGCGGGAGCTCCTACGAGCAGTACTTC
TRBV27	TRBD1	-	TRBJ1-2	CASSVNRDRGSYGYTF	TGTGCCAGCAGTGTCAACCGGGACAGGGGGTCCTATGGCTACACCTTC
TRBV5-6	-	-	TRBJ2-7	CASSPRDTLYEQYF	TGTGCCAGCAGCCCCCGGGACACTCTCTACGAGCAGTACTTC
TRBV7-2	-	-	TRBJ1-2	CASSLDRAAGYTF	TGTGCCAGCAGCTTAGACAGGGCTGCTGGCTACACCTTC